The 21 T cell receptor beta chains reported below all come from one sample, sequenced in a study of CD8+ T cells in alopecia areata. The treatment: oral pan-JAK inhibitor, 5-10 mg twice daily. cDNA serving as the sequencing template came from extracted, reverse transcribed RNA. Sequenced by immunoSEQ multiplex PCR; TCRdb stores in-frame clones only, minus some. The table shows some 240,000 clones, with less than 75% occurring only once. The sample here was CD4+ T cells sorted from blood, taken at week 4, from a patient treated with tofacitinib. The source is a human donor with alopecia areata.

As DNA, the CDR3 is TGTGCCAGCAGTGAAGGGACTAGCGGGCCCGGGGTCGGGGAGACCCAGTACTTC. As protein: CASSEGTSGPGVGETQYF. The chain links TRBV2 to TRBJ2-5; 11 bases are a match to TRBD2. V shed 1 base, J shed 5 bases, and the junction held 12 bases outside the gene matches. The germline V gene has CDR1 SNHLY and CDR2 FYNNEI. The CDR3 has 18 residues.

The rearrangement joins TRBV6-5 to TRBJ2-1; unclear D gene. The CDR3 is made up of 16 amino acids. The V end lost 4 bases, the J end lost 9 bases, and 22 bases lay between the germline ends. Germline lookup yields CDR1 MNHEY and CDR2 SVGAGI. The CDR3 spells CASSFAPTGTASEQFF. DNA of the CDR3: TGTGCCAGCAGTTTTGCACCAACCGGCACAGCAAGTGAGCAGTTCTTC.

This chain uses TRBV14 with TRBJ2-1; 10 bases fit TRBD1. V was clipped by 2 bases and J by 5 bases; unmatched bases: 9. Per germline, CDR1 SGHDN and CDR2 FVKESK. This CDR3 comprises 17 residues. This chain's CDR3 is CASSQSTGTGVNNEQFF. The CDR3 DNA reads TGTGCCAGCAGCCAATCGACCGGGACAGGGGTCAACAATGAGCAGTTCTTC. Looking up the rest from reference TRBV14 and TRBJ2-1 gives the full variable domain: EAGVTQFPSHSVIEKGQTVTLRCDPISGHDNLYWYRRVMGKEIKFLLHFVKESKQDESGMPNNRFLAERTGGTYSTLKVQPAELEDSGVYFCASSQSTGTGVNNEQFFGPGTRLTVL.

This clone was seen only a few times. This chain joins TRBV5-6 and TRBJ1-2, with D perhaps TRBD1 (6 bases). V was cut by 4 bases and J by 5 bases, with 12 bases left in between. Looked up from germline, CDR1 is SGHDT and CDR2 is YYEEEE. There are 13 residues in the CDR3. CDR3 coding DNA: TGTGCCAGCAGCCCCAACAGGGATTATGGCTACACCTTC. Amino acid sequence: CASSPNRDYGYTF.

This clone was seen a handful of times. The chain uses TRBV25-1 and TRBJ2-1; a possible D gene is TRBD2 (7 bases). Trimming took 7 bases from V and 1 from J, leaving 11 bases between them. Germline CDR1 MGHDK, CDR2 SYGVNS. The CDR3 extends over 14 amino acids. In DNA form, the CDR3 reads TGTGCCAGCAACGGGGGGCAATCCTACAATGAGCAGTTCTTC. Translating gives CASNGGQSYNEQFF.

V is TRBV7-9 and J is TRBJ1-1, with no clear D. The germline V gene encodes CDR1 SEHNR and CDR2 FQNEAQ (reference sequence). The CDR3 is 13 amino acids. V gave up 5 bases and J gave up 5 bases, with 12 bases separating them. The CDR3 spells CASSLSGDTEAFF. CDR3 DNA: TGTGCCAGCAGCCTGAGTGGGGATACTGAAGCTTTCTTT.

This clone was counted between two and nine times. The rearrangement links TRBV11-3 to TRBJ2-7; 12 bases line up with TRBD2. The V segment lost 5 bases and the J segment 7 bases; nucleotides outside the gene matches: 6. Germline loops: CDR1 SGHNT, CDR2 YENEEA. The CDR3 is 14 residues long. CDR3: CASSRLAGVREQYF. The CDR3 DNA is TGTGCCAGCAGCAGACTAGCGGGGGTGCGTGAGCAGTACTTC.

This clone was picked up a small number of times. This sequence joins TRBV4-2 and TRBJ1-2; D gene ambiguous. Between the trimmed V and J ends, which lost 3 bases and 5 bases, there was a span of 4 bases. CDR3 length equals 11 residues. Germline lookup yields CDR1 LGHNA and CDR2 YNFKEQ. The CDR3 here is CASSHEYGYTF. DNA for the CDR3: TGTGCCAGCAGCCATGAATATGGCTACACCTTC.

Only a few counts were recorded for this clone. V is TRBV18 and J is TRBJ1-4; tentative D call: TRBD1 (5 bases). The germline V gene has CDR1 KGHSH and CDR2 LQKENI. The CDR3 contains 15 residues. Between the trimmed V and J ends, which lost 5 bases and 0 bases, there was a span of 10 bases. The CDR3 reads CASSGDGSTNEKLFF. CDR3 nucleotides: TGTGCCAGCTCAGGGGACGGATCAACTAATGAAAAACTGTTTTTT.

This clone has only a few counts. The V gene is TRBV15, the J gene TRBJ2-5, with D possibly TRBD2 on 5 matching bases. Germline CDR1 is LNHNV and CDR2 is YYDKDF (reference sequence). The V and J ends lost 0 bases and 5 bases respectively, with 13 bases between them. The CDR3 runs to 15 residues. The chain's CDR3 is CATSRDSGGRETQYF. The CDR3 DNA follows: TGTGCCACCAGCAGAGACAGCGGTGGACGGGAGACCCAGTACTTC.

A few counts support this clone. The chain employs TRBV29-1 and TRBJ2-3; 10 bases agree with TRBD2. This CDR3 is built from 12 residues. The germline CDR1 and CDR2 sequences are SQVTM and ANQGSEA. The trim removed 7 bases at V and 11 bases at J, leaving 9 bases unmatched. In nucleotides, the CDR3 is TGCAGCGGAGGGGCTAGCGGGGGCCTGCAGTATTTT. As protein: CSGGASGGLQYF.

This chain links TRBV14 with TRBJ2-7, with D hard to call. This CDR3 contains 15 residues. Trimming removed 0 bases at V and 0 bases at J, with 9 bases between. The germline CDR1 and CDR2 sequences are SGHDN and FVKESK. In DNA, the CDR3 is TGTGCCAGCAGCCAAGATAGAGCCCACTCCTACGAGCAGTACTTC. Protein: CASSQDRAHSYEQYF.

This clone has only a few counts. This chain links TRBV6-6 with TRBJ2-7; D remains unclear. CDR1 is MNHNY, CDR2 SVGAGI, per germline (reference sequence). This CDR3 is 14 amino acids long. Between the trimmed V and J ends, which lost 6 bases and 2 bases, there was a span of 14 bases. CDR3 coding DNA: TGTGCCAGCAGAACGGGCCCCTCGGCCTACGAGCAGTACTTC. This sequence encodes CASRTGPSAYEQYF.

V usage is TRBV6-5 and J usage is TRBJ2-2, with D hard to call. Trimming left V 6 bases short and J 3 bases short, with 11 bases between. In germline, CDR1 is MNHEY, CDR2 SVGAGI. This CDR3 is built from 14 residues. CDR3: CASRDIRDTGELFF. The CDR3 region has the DNA TGTGCCAGCAGGGATATACGGGACACCGGGGAGCTGTTTTTT.

Comments on this clone: The sample has other DNA sequences that encode this CDR3 too. The chain has TRBV18 and TRBJ2-5; 9 bases line up with TRBD2. This CDR3 is 13 amino acids long. J gave up 5 bases and V 2 bases, and 0 bases lay outside the gene matches. Germline CDR1 reads KGHSH; CDR2 reads LQKENI. CDR3 coding DNA: TGTGCCAGCTCACCAACTAGCGGGGAGACCCAGTACTTC. Protein: CASSPTSGETQYF.

The chain has TRBV6-1 and TRBJ1-1, with 7 nucleotides matching TRBD1. V gave up 5 bases and J gave up 4 bases; unmatched junction bases: 4. This CDR3 contains 13 residues. CDR1 and CDR2 from the germline V gene are MNHNS and SASEGT. CDR3 sequence (DNA): TGTGCCAGCAGTACAGGGGAACGCACTGAAGCTTTCTTT. Residues: CASSTGERTEAFF.

Only a few counts were recorded for this clone. The genes are TRBV6-6 and TRBJ1-1; perhaps TRBD1 as D (6 bases). Germline values: CDR1 MNHNY, CDR2 SVGAGI (reference sequence). The V end lost 2 bases, the J end lost 6 bases, and 7 bases lay between the germline ends. This CDR3 spans 12 amino acids. CDR3 nucleotides: TGTGCCAGCAGTTACGGGGGCTCTGAAGCTTTCTTT. Protein sequence: CASSYGGSEAFF.

V and J are TRBV9 and TRBJ1-1; TRBD1 aligns across 10 bases. V was clipped by 0 bases and J by 4 bases; unmatched bases: 0. The CDR3 contains 14 residues. Germline assignment: CDR1 SGDLS and CDR2 YYNGEE. Here the CDR3 DNA reads TGTGCCAGCAGCGTAGGGACAGGGGGCACTGAAGCTTTCTTT. This codes for CASSVGTGGTEAFF. The full variable domain, with the rest looked up from reference TRBV9 and TRBJ1-1, is DSGVTQTPKHLITATGQRVTLRCSPRSGDLSVYWYQQSLDQGLQFLIQYYNGEERAKGNILERFSAQQFPDLHSELNLSSLELGDSALYFCASSVGTGGTEAFFGQGTRLTVV.

This clone was seen more than once but under ten times. The junction departs from the called germline gene at one end, perhaps through a read error. This chain joins TRBV29-1 and TRBJ2-3; TRBD2 might be the D (5 bases). Germline V gives CDR1 SQVTM, CDR2 ANQGSEA. The CDR3 has 15 residues. Here the CDR3 DNA reads TGCATCGTTGAAGATAAACTAGATGGCACAGATACGCAGTATTTT. Amino acid sequence: CIVEDKLDGTDTQYF.

V and J are TRBV11-3 and TRBJ1-6, with D perhaps matching TRBD1 (5 bases). Germline V CDR1 and CDR2: SGHNT, YENEEA. The V end was cut by 5 bases, the J end by 7 bases, with 12 bases between. The CDR3 extends over 14 amino acids. DNA for the CDR3: TGTGCCAGCAGCCCCGGAGGGGAAAATTCACCCCTCCACTTT. This codes for CASSPGGENSPLHF.

The rearrangement joins TRBV30 to TRBJ2-7; D gene unclear. The CDR3 covers 14 residues. V was pared by 3 bases and J by 4 bases, with 16 bases between. CDR1 is GTSNPN and CDR2 is SVGIG in the germline V gene (reference sequence). For the CDR3, the DNA is TGTGCCTGGAGCTCTTCGGGTGCCGAGTACGAGCAGTACTTC. This sequence encodes CAWSSSGAEYEQYF.